Listed below are T cell receptor beta chains from one sample, sequenced in a study of blood T cells in healthy people across ages. MiXCR, applied by TCRdb to the 5' RACE reads, yields one record per CDR3 protein. Among 780,000 or so distinct CDR3 sequences listed, 53% were seen once. Sequenced: blood. The receptors were sampled from a man older than 75 in good health. CDR3s include the opening cysteine and the closing phenylalanine or tryptophan. Each record gives: J gene, V gene, clone size, D gene, CDR3 DNA, CDR3 protein. The D gene is left open where the match is weak. Clone size is stated in some rows and not others, as once, few, many or a class when expanded.

TRBJ2-1 | TRBV24-1 | NA | NA | TGTGCCACCGATACCGGGACTTCCTCCTACAATGAGCAGTTCTTC | CATDTGTSSYNEQFF
TRBJ2-7 | TRBV9 | NA | NA | TGTGCCAGCAGCGCCCAGGGCAGGTCACCTTTGGTCGAGCAGTACTTC | CASSAQGRSPLVEQYF
TRBJ2-2 | TRBV3-1 | NA | TRBD2 | TGTGCCAGCAGCCGCGGACTAGCGGGTCCGAACACCGGGGAGCTGTTTTTT | CASSRGLAGPNTGELFF
TRBJ2-3 | TRBV10-3 | NA | TRBD1 | TGTGCCATCAGTGAGACGTTGACAGGGATAAGCACAGATACGCAGTATTTT | CAISETLTGISTDTQYF
TRBJ2-7 | TRBV14 | NA | NA | TGTGCCAGCAGCCAACTGCCATTCTACGAGCAGTACTTC | CASSQLPFYEQYF
TRBJ2-3 | TRBV7-2 | NA | NA | TGTGCCAGCAGCTTAGGATACGGCACAGATACGCAGTATTTT | CASSLGYGTDTQYF
TRBJ1-4 | TRBV7-9 | NA | TRBD1 | TGTGCCAGCAGCCCCCAGGGGGCGGGTAATGAAAAACTGTTTTTT | CASSPQGAGNEKLFF
TRBJ1-2 | TRBV12-3/TRBV12-4 | few | TRBD1 | TGTGCCAGCAGTGTACAGGGGGCTTATGGCTACACCTTC | CASSVQGAYGYTF
TRBJ2-5 | TRBV12-3/TRBV12-4 | few | TRBD2 | TGTGCCAGCAGTTTAGCCGGACTAGCGCTGGAGACCCAGTACTTC | CASSLAGLALETQYF
TRBJ2-7 | TRBV28 | NA | NA | TGTGCCACCCTCGGAGGGTCCTACGAGCAGTACTTC | CATLGGSYEQYF
TRBJ2-7 | TRBV6-6 | NA | NA | TGTGCCAGCAGGGGAGCTTTGAGGGATGCCTACGAGCAGTACTTC | CASRGALRDAYEQYF
TRBJ2-6 | TRBV24-1 | NA | NA | TGTGCCACCAATGACAAGAACTCTGGGGCCAACGTCCTGACTTTC | CATNDKNSGANVLTF
TRBJ1-5 | TRBV6-6 | NA | NA | TGTGCCAGCAGGCCAGACGCCAATCAGCCCCAGCATTTT | CASRPDANQPQHF
TRBJ2-7 | TRBV20-1 | NA | NA | TGCAAACTCGGCAGCTCCTACAATGAGCAGTACTTC | CKLGSSYNEQYF
TRBJ2-7 | TRBV12-3/TRBV12-4 | NA | TRBD2 | TGTGCCAGCAGTTCCCAAGCGGGAATCCTCGATGAGCAGTACTTC | CASSSQAGILDEQYF
TRBJ1-1 | TRBV3-1 | few | NA | TGTGCCAGCAGCCTTGGGGTAGCTCGTGAAGCTTTCTTT | CASSLGVAREAFF
TRBJ2-1 | TRBV4-1 | NA | TRBD1 | TGCGCCAGCAGCCGCGGACAGGGCCTTAGCTCCTACAATGAGCAGTTCTTC | CASSRGQGLSSYNEQFF
TRBJ2-5 | TRBV6-1 | NA | TRBD1 | TGTGCCAGTCTCAAAAAGGGCCAGGGGGCTTATGAAGAGACCCAGTACTTC | CASLKKGQGAYEETQYF
TRBJ2-5 | TRBV5-6 | NA | NA | TGTGCCAGCAGCTTAATAACAGAAGAGACCCAGTACTTC | CASSLITEETQYF
TRBJ2-2 | TRBV12-3/TRBV12-4 | NA | NA | TGTGCCAGCACCGAGAATCGGAGGTCGGTTGGGGAGCTGTTTTTT | CASTENRRSVGELFF
TRBJ2-2 | TRBV5-1 | NA | NA | TGCGCCAGCATCCCGACCCCCTTTCGAACCGGGGAGCTGTTTTTT | CASIPTPFRTGELFF
TRBJ2-1 | TRBV4-1 | NA | TRBD2 | TGCGCCGGTAGCCAAGATCCCTCAGCGGGAGCTTACAATGAGCAGTTCTTC | CAGSQDPSAGAYNEQFF
TRBJ2-1 | TRBV5-1 | NA | TRBD1 | TGCGCCAGCAGCTTCGGACAGGTATACAATGAGCAGTTCTTC | CASSFGQVYNEQFF
TRBJ2-1 | TRBV29-1 | NA | NA | TGCAGCGTTGAAGATCGAGGTCGGGGGTTGCACAATGAGCAGTTCTTC | CSVEDRGRGLHNEQFF
TRBJ2-1 | TRBV20-1 | NA | NA | TGCAGTGCTAGAGATCCCAGTTTGAGGAATGAGCAGTTCTTC | CSARDPSLRNEQFF
TRBJ2-5 | TRBV7-3 | NA | TRBD1 | TGTGCCAGCAGCCCGGACAGGGGTCCCCAGTACTTC | CASSPDRGPQYF
TRBJ2-3 | TRBV5-1 | NA | TRBD2 | TGCGCCAGCAGCTTCAGCGGGAAGAGCACAGATACGCAGTATTTT | CASSFSGKSTDTQYF
TRBJ1-2 | TRBV2 | NA | NA | TGTGCCAGCGTCAAGGGGTGGGACTATGGCTACACCTTC | CASVKGWDYGYTF
TRBJ2-3 | TRBV20-1 | few | NA | TGCAGTGCTAGACAACGGGGAGGTACAGATACGCAGTATTTT | CSARQRGGTDTQYF
TRBJ1-2 | TRBV20-1 | NA | NA | TGCAGTGCCTACGCCCCCGCCAGGGTAGACTATGGCTACACCTTC | CSAYAPARVDYGYTF
TRBJ2-1 | TRBV9 | NA | TRBD2 | TGTGCCAGCAGCGAGAGTGGACTAGGGAATGAGCAGTTCTTC | CASSESGLGNEQFF
TRBJ2-7 | TRBV3-1 | once | NA | TGTGCCAGCAGCCAAGTTTTCTCACCCCACCTAATAGCGGCTTCCAATGAGCAGTACTTC | CASSQVFSPHLIAASNEQYF
TRBJ1-1 | TRBV7-6 | NA | NA | TGTGCCAGCAGCTTAAATTTTAGGGACACTGAAGCTTTCTTT | CASSLNFRDTEAFF
TRBJ2-1 | TRBV6-5 | once | TRBD2 | TGTGCCAGCAGTTACTCGGTAGCGGGGCACAATGAGCAGTTCTTC | CASSYSVAGHNEQFF
TRBJ2-1 | TRBV20-1 | NA | NA | TGCAGTGCTAGAGAATTTTCCGGGCCCCCCCCGACTAACAATGAGCAGTTCTTC | CSAREFSGPPPTNNEQFF
TRBJ2-7 | TRBV9 | NA | NA | TGTGTCAGCAGCGTAGGCGCTATGCTATCCTACGAGCAGTACTTC | CVSSVGAMLSYEQYF
TRBJ1-2 | TRBV2 | NA | NA | TGTGCCAGCACCTGGGGGCGATTCGATGGCTACACCTTC | CASTWGRFDGYTF
TRBJ2-1 | TRBV7-6 | once | NA | TGTGCCAGCAGTCCAGTGCACCACCCCTACAATGAGCAGTTCTTC | CASSPVHHPYNEQFF
TRBJ2-4 | TRBV12-3/TRBV12-4 | NA | NA | TGTGCCAGCAGTTTAGATAGAGGGAGCATTCAGTACTTC | CASSLDRGSIQYF
TRBJ1-2 | TRBV6-5 | NA | NA | TGTGCCAGCAGTTATAGTGGGGGCCAAAACTATGGCTACACCTTC | CASSYSGGQNYGYTF
TRBJ2-3 | TRBV28 | NA | TRBD2 | TGTGCCAGCAGTTTTGGGGCGGGAGCAGATACGCAGTATTTT | CASSFGAGADTQYF
TRBJ1-4 | TRBV11-2 | NA | NA | TGTGCCAGCAGCTTAAGGGCGAGTGAGTCCGGGATGTTTTTT | CASSLRASESGMFF
TRBJ2-1 | TRBV6-1 | NA | NA | TGTGCCAGCAGTGATATAGGGAGCTCCTACAATGAGCAGTTCTTC | CASSDIGSSYNEQFF
TRBJ2-7 | TRBV12-3/TRBV12-4 | few | NA | TGTGCCAGCAGTCGGACGGAGAGGGAGCAGTACTTC | CASSRTEREQYF
TRBJ2-7 | TRBV6-6 | few | NA | TGTGCCAGCAGTTACTCCTTTGAGGGCGAGCAGTACTTC | CASSYSFEGEQYF
TRBJ2-5 | TRBV24-1 | NA | TRBD1 | TGTGCCACCAGTGATCCCACAGGGGCTGGGGAGACCCAGTACTTC | CATSDPTGAGETQYF